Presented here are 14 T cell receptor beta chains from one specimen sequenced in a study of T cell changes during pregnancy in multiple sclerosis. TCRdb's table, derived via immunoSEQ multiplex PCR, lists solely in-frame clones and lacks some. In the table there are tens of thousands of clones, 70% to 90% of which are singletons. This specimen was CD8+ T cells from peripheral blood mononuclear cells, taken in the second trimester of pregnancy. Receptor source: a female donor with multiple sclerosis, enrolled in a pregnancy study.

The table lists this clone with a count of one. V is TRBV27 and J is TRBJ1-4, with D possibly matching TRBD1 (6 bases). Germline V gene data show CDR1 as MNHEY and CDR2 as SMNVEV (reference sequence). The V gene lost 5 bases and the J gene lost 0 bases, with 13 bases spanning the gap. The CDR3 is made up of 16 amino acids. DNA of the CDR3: TGTGCCAGCAGTCCCCACAGGGAGTCAACTAATGAAAAACTGTTTTTT. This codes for CASSPHRESTNEKLFF.

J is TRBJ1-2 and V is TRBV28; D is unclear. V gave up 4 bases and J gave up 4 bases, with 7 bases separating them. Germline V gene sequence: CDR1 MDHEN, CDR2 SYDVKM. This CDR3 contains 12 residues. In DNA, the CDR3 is TGTGCCAGCAGTTCCCTGAGCTATGGCTACACCTTC. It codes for CASSSLSYGYTF.

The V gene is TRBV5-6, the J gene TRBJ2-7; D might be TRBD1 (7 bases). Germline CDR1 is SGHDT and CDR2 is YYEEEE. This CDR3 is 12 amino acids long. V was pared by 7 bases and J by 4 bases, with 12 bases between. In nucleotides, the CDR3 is TGTGCCAGCGCAGGGGGGTCATACGAGCAGTACTTC. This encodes CASAGGSYEQYF.

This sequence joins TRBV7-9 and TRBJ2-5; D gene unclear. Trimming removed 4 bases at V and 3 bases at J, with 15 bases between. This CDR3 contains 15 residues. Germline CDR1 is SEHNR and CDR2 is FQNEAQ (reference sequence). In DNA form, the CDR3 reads TGTGCCAGCAGCTCCCGACTCTATCCAGAAGAGACCCAGTACTTC. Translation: CASSSRLYPEETQYF. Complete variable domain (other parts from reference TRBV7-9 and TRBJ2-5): DTGVSQNPRHKITKRGQNVTFRCDPISEHNRLYWYRQTLGQGPEFLTYFQNEAQLEKSRLLSDRFSAERPKGSFSTLEIQRTEQGDSAMYLCASSSRLYPEETQYFGPGTRLLVL.

CDR3 DNA: TGTGCCAGCTCAGTTCCCGAAGGGACAGGGGCCTACAATGAGCAGTTCTTC. It translates to CASSVPEGTGAYNEQFF. The chain joins TRBV27 to TRBJ2-1; 10 bases match TRBD1. The CDR3 runs 17 residues. The junction had 12 bases not matched to a gene; V was cut back by 8 bases and J by 2 bases. Germline values: CDR1 MNHEY, CDR2 SMNVEV (reference sequence).

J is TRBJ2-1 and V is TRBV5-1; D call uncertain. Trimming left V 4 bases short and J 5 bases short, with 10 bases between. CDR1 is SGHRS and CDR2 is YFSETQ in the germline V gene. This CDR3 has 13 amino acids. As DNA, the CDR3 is TGCGCCAGCAGCATCACAGTGAACAATGAGCAGTTCTTC. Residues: CASSITVNNEQFF.

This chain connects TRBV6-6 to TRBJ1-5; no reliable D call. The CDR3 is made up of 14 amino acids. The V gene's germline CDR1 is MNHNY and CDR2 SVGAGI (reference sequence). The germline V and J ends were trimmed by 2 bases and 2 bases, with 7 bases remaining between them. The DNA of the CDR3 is TGTGCCAGCAGTTACGAGGAGGGCAATCAGCCCCAGCATTTT. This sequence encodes CASSYEEGNQPQHF.

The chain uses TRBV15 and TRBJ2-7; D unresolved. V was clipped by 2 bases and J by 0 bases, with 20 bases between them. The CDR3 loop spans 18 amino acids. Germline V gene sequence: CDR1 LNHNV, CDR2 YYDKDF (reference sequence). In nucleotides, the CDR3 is TGTGCCACCAGCAGAACGTTACCCGGAGCCCAGAGCTCCTACGAGCAGTACTTC. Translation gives CATSRTLPGAQSSYEQYF.

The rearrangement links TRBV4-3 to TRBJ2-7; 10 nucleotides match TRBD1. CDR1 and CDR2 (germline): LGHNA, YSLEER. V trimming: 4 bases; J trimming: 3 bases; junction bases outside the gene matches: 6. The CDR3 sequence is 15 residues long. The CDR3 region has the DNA TGCGCCAGCAGCCGGGACAGGGGTCAGAGCTACGAGCAGTACTTC. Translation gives CASSRDRGQSYEQYF.

CDR3 nucleotide sequence: TGCGCCAGCAGCCAAGATACTAGCGGATACACAGATACGCAGTATTTT. Translated, it gives CASSQDTSGYTDTQYF. The gene calls are TRBV4-1 and TRBJ2-3, with 8 nucleotides matching TRBD2. CDR3 length equals 16 residues. The ends lost 0 bases at V and 2 bases at J; junction bases unmatched: 4. Germline V gives CDR1 MGHRA, CDR2 YSYEKL.

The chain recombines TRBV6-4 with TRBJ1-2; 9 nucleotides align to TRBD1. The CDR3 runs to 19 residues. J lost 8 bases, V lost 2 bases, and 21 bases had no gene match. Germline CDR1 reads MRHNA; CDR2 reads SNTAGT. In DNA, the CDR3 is TGTGCCAGCAGTGACGAGTCCCAGCCGGGACAGGGTATATCGAGCGGCTACACCTTC. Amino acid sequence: CASSDESQPGQGISSGYTF.

CDR3 sequence (DNA): TGTGCCAGCAGCTTAGGAACCTTAAGCGGGAGCTTTATTTTCGAGTACTTC. Translation gives CASSLGTLSGSFIFEYF. The V and J genes are TRBV11-2 and TRBJ2-7; 8 nucleotides match TRBD2. CDR1 and CDR2 (germline): SGHAT, FQNNGV. The V segment lost 1 base and the J segment 11 bases; nucleotides outside the gene matches: 19. This CDR3 comprises 17 residues.

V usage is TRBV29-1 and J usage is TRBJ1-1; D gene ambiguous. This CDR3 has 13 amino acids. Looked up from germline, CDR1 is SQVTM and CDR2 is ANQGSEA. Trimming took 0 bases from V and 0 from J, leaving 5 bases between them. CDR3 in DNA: TGCAGCGTTGAAGACAGTTTGAACACTGAAGCTTTCTTT. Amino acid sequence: CSVEDSLNTEAFF. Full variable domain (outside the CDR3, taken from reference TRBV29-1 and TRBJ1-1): SAVISQKPSRDICQRGTSLTIQCQVDSQVTMMFWYRQQPGQSLTLIATANQGSEATYESGFVIDKFPISRPNLTFSTLTVSNMSPEDSSIYLCSVEDSLNTEAFFGQGTRLTVV.

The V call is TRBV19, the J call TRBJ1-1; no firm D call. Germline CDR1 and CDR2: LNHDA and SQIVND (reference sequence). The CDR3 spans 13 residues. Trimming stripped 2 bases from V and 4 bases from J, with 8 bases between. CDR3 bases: TGTGCCAGTAGTATAAAAACCGGCACTGAAGCTTTCTTT. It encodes CASSIKTGTEAFF.